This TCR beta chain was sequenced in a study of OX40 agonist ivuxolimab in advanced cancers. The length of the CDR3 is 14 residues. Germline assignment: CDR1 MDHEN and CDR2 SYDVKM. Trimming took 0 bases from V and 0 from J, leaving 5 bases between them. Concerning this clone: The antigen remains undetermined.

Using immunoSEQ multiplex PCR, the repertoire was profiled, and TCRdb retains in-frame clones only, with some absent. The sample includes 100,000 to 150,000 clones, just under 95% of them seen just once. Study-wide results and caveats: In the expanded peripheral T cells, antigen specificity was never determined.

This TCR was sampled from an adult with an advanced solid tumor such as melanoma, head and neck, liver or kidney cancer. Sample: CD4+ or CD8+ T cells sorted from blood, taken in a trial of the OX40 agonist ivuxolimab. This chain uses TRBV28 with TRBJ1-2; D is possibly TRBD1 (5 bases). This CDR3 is CASSLWTANYGYTF. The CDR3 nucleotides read TGTGCCAGCAGTTTATGGACAGCTAACTATGGCTACACCTTC.